Following are 10 T cell receptor beta chains from one sample sequenced in a study of T cell clonality in common variable immunodeficiency. TCRdb keeps only in-frame clones here, not all; method: immunoSEQ multiplex PCR. This sample carries under 50,000 clones and no singletons, and about 2.2% goes to the top ten. Sample: peripheral blood mononuclear cells. Receptor source: a person aged 18-70 years in good health.

This clone was seen many times. The DNA ends 3 residues before the CDR3 does, and the rest of the CDR3 is filled in from the germline J gene. The V call is TRBV5-1, the J call TRBJ2-7, with D perhaps being TRBD1 or TRBD2 (5 bases each). Germline CDR1 and CDR2: SGHRS and YFSETQ. The CDR3 has 14 amino acids. Trimming took off 5 bases at V and 4 bases at J, with 16 bases between the two ends. CDR3 residues: CASRGWQGEYEQYF. CDR3 bases read: TGCGCCAGCAGAGGTTGGCAGGGAGAATACGAG.

To note about this clone: The read is 3 residues too short to cover the CDR3 end, so that end is filled in from the germline J gene. The chain combines TRBV11-3 with TRBJ1-1; possibly TRBD1 for D (6 bases). Germline V gene lookup returns CDR1 SGHNT and CDR2 YENEEA. Deletions cut 0 bases from V and 7 bases from J, with 6 bases between. The CDR3 is made up of 12 amino acids. The CDR3 bases that were read are TGTGCCAGCAGCTTAGACAGGGGTGAA. It is translated as CASSLDRGE. The whole CDR3 region reads CASSLDRGEAFF.

This clone was seen ten or more times. The CDR3 end falls 3 residues outside the read, so it is completed with the germline J gene. This chain connects TRBV7-2 to TRBJ2-1; D is unclear. Germline V gene sequence: CDR1 SGHTA, CDR2 FQGNSA. V gave up 5 bases and J gave up 7 bases, with 12 bases separating them. The length of the CDR3 is 13 residues. CDR3 region: CASSAVTRNEQFF. The DNA read from the CDR3 is TGTGCCAGCAGCGCGGTAACGAGGAATGAG.

This clone occurred many times. The CDR3 extends 3 residues past the end of the read, so its final part is completed from the germline J gene. The chain links TRBV7-3 to TRBJ2-3; D may be TRBD2 (6 bases). Trimming removed 8 bases at V and 5 bases at J, with 14 bases between. CDR1 and CDR2 (germline): SGHTA, FQGTGA. The CDR3 sequence is 13 residues long. Incomplete CDR3 DNA: TGTGCCAGCGCGCGGGGCCAACAAGATACG. This encodes CASARGQQDT. The entire CDR3 protein is CASARGQQDTQYF.

This clone was counted ten times or more. The CDR3 end falls 3 residues outside the read, so it is completed with the germline J gene. This chain connects TRBV30 to TRBJ1-2, with 9 positions matching TRBD1. Germline V gene lookup returns CDR1 GTSNPN and CDR2 SVGIG (reference sequence). This CDR3 has 13 residues. This CDR3 is CAGWDRVIQGYTF. Partial CDR3 DNA: TGTGCCGGGTGGGACAGGGTGATACAGGGC.

This clone was found many times. The read is 3 residues too short to cover the CDR3 end, so that end is filled in from the germline J gene. V gene TRBV19 combines with J gene TRBJ2-7, with 9 bases matching TRBD1. Trimming at V came to 3 bases and at J to 2 bases, leaving 2 bases not matched to a gene. Germline V CDR1 and CDR2: LNHDA, SQIVND (reference sequence). The CDR3 is 14 residues long. The CDR3 loop reads CASSIDRGAYEQYF. Incomplete CDR3 DNA: TGTGCCAGTAGTATTGACAGGGGGGCCTACGAG. The whole variable domain, remainder taken from reference TRBV19 and TRBJ2-7, is DGGITQSPKYLFRKEGQNVTLSCEQNLNHDAMYWYRQDPGQGLRLIYYSQIVNDFQKGDIAEGYSVSREKKESFPLTVTSAQKNPTAFYLCASSIDRGAYEQYFGPGTRLTVT.

This clone was seen repeatedly, ten times or more. The read is 3 residues too short to cover the CDR3 end, so that end is filled in from the germline J gene. The chain carries TRBV7-2 and TRBJ2-7, with TRBD2 as a possible D gene (6 bases). V was pared by 5 bases and J by 4 bases, with 9 bases between. The CDR3 loop spans 12 amino acids. Germline values: CDR1 SGHTA, CDR2 FQGNSA. The part of the CDR3 DNA that was read is TGTGCCAGCAGCCTTAGCGGTTACGAG. Protein product: CASSLSGYE. The CDR3 as a whole reads CASSLSGYEQYF.

This clone was observed many times. The read stops 3 residues short of the end of the CDR3; the missing end is completed from the germline J gene. The chain uses TRBV18 and TRBJ2-3; TRBD2 aligns across 7 bases. V shed 3 bases and J 0 bases; nucleotides not matched to a gene: 6. CDR1 KGHSH and CDR2 LQKENI come from the germline V gene. The CDR3 runs to 16 residues. The covered CDR3 bases are TGTGCCAGCTCACCGCTTAGCGGGCTAAGCACAGATACG. Encoded protein: CASSPLSGLSTDT. The full-length CDR3 reads as CASSPLSGLSTDTQYF.

This clone was seen ten or more times. The read ends 3 residues shy of where the CDR3 ends; the end is completed using the germline J gene. This chain connects TRBV7-2 to TRBJ1-2; D is possibly TRBD1 (6 bases). Looked up from germline, CDR1 is SGHTA and CDR2 is FQGNSA. The CDR3 spans 15 residues. V lost 5 bases to trimming and J lost 2 bases, with 15 bases between them. The DNA read from the CDR3 is TGTGCCAGCAGCGATCATGGGACACTAAACTATGGC. This gives the protein CASSDHGTLNYG. Given in full, the CDR3 is CASSDHGTLNYGYTF.

This clone was seen many times. Read data end 3 residues before the CDR3 end; the end is taken from the germline J gene. This chain joins TRBV6-4 and TRBJ2-3; D call uncertain. With 4 bases removed from V and 2 bases from J, the gap between germline ends came to 7 bases. Germline CDR1 MRHNA, CDR2 SNTAGT. The CDR3 has 13 amino acids. CDR3 in amino acids: CASSADFTDTQYF. CDR3 DNA, as far as it was read: TGTGCCAGCAGTGCCGACTTCACAGATACG.